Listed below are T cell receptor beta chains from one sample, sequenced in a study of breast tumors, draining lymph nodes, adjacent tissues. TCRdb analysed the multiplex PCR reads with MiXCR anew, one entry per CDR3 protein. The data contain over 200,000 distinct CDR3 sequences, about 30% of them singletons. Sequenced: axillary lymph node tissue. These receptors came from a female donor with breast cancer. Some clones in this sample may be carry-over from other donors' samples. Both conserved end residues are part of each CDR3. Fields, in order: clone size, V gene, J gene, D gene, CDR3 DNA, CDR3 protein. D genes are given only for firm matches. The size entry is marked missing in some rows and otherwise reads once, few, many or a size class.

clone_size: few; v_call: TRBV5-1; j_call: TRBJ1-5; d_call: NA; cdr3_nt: TGTGCCAGCAGTCTGGACAAGAATCAGCCCCAGCATTTT; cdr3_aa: CASSLDKNQPQHF
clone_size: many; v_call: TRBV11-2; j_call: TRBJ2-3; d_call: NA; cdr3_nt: TGTGCCAGCAGCTTAGATAGTTCGGTGCGTCTCGATACGCAGTATTTT; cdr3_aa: CASSLDSSVRLDTQYF
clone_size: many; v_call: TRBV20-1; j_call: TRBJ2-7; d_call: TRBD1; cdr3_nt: TGCAGTGCTGGACGGGACAGACTCTACGAGCAGTACTTC; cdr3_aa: CSAGRDRLYEQYF
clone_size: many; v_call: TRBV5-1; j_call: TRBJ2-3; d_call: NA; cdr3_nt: TGCGCCAGCAGCTTGGCTAACAACGAAGATACGCAGTATTTT; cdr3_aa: CASSLANNEDTQYF
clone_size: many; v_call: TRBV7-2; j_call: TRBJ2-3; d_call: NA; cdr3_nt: TGTGCCAGCAGCTTCGGCGGGACCAACACAGATACGCAGTATTTT; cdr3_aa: CASSFGGTNTDTQYF
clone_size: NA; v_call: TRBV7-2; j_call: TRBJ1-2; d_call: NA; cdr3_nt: TGTGCCAGCCAAAGCTTAGTCTTAGGAGGCTATGGCTACACCTTC; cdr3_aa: CASQSLVLGGYGYTF
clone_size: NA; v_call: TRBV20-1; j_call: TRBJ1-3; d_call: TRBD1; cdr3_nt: TGCAGTGCTAACCTCGGACAGGGACGTTCTGGAAACACCATATATTTT; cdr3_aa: CSANLGQGRSGNTIYF
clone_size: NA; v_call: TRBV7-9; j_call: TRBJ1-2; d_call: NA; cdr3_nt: TGTGCCAGCACTCTCGGGAATGGCTACACCTTC; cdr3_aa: CASTLGNGYTF
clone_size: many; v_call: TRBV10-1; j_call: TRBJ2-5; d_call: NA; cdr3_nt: TGCGCCAGCAGTGACCGGGACACCCAAGAGACCCAGTACTTC; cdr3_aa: CASSDRDTQETQYF
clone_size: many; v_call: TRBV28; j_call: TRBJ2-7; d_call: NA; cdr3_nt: TGTGCCAGCAGTACTTCCTACGAGCAGTACTTC; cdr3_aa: CASSTSYEQYF
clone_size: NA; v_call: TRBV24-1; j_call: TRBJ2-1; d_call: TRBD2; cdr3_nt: TGTGCCACCAGTGAGCTAGCGGGGGGGGGGTCCTACGATGAGCAGTTCTTC; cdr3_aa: CATSELAGGGSYDEQFF
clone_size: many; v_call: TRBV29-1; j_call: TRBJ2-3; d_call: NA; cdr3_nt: TGCAGCGATGTGGTAGCGAGGGATACGCAGTATTTT; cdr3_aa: CSDVVARDTQYF
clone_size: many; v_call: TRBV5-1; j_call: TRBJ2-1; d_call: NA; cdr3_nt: TGCGCCAGCAGCTTGGACGGTTTTGACAATGAGCAGTTCTTC; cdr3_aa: CASSLDGFDNEQFF
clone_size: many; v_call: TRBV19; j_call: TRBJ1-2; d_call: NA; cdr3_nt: TGTGCCAGTAGCAGCGGGTTCCCCCATGGCTACACCTTC; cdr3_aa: CASSSGFPHGYTF
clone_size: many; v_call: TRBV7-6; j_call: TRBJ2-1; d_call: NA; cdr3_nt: TGTGCCAGCAGCTTAGAAGGGGGTGCCAGACACACTGGTGAGCAGTTCTTC; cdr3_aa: CASSLEGGARHTGEQFF
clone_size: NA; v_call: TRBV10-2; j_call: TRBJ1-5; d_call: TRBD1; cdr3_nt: TGCGCCAGCAGGACAGGGGGGACTCAGCCCCAGCATTTT; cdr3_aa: CASRTGGTQPQHF
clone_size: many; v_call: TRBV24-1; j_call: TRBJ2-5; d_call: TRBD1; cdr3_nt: TGTGCCACCAGTGACCGAGGGGGCGAACAAGAGACCCAGTACTTC; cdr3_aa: CATSDRGGEQETQYF
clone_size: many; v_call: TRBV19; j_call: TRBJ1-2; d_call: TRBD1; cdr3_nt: TGTGCCAGTAGGGACAGGGGACACCAAAACTATGGCTACACCTTC; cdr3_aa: CASRDRGHQNYGYTF
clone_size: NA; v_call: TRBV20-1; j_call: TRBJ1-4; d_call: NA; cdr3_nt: TGCAGCGCTGGAGGAACAGGGTTTGATGAAAAACTGTTTTTT; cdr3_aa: CSAGGTGFDEKLFF
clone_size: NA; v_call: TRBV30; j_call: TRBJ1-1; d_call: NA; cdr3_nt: TGTGCCGCGGGAAAAGAGAACACTGAAGCTTTCTTT; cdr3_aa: CAAGKENTEAFF
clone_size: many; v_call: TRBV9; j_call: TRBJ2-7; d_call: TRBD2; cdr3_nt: TGTGCCAGCACCCACGGGGGAGGGGACTCCGAGCAGTACTTC; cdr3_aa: CASTHGGGDSEQYF
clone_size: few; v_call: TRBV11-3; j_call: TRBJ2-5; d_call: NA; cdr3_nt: TGTGCCAGCAGCTTCTCCCCAGAGGCTTCGGTGTCCCAAGAGACCCAGTACTTC; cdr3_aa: CASSFSPEASVSQETQYF
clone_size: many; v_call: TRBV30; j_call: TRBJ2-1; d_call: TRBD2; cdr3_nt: TGTGCCTGGAGACTAGCGGGCGGGGGCTACAATGAGCAGTTCTTC; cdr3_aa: CAWRLAGGGYNEQFF
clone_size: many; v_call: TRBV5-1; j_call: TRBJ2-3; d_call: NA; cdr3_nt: TGCGCCAGCAGCTTGGGGCCTAGCCGGACCGACACAGATACGCAGTATTTT; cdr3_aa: CASSLGPSRTDTDTQYF
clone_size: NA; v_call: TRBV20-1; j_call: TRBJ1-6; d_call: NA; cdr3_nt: TGCAGTGCTAGAGGCACCCGGGGTACTGGGAATTCACCCCTCCACTTT; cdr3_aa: CSARGTRGTGNSPLHF
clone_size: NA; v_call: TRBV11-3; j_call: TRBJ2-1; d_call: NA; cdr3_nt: TGTGCCAGCAGCTTAGTGCGGAGCTCCTACAATGAGCAGTTCTTC; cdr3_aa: CASSLVRSSYNEQFF
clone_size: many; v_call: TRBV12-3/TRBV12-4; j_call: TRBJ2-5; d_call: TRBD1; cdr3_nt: TGTGCCAGCAGTTCCAGGGGGCGTAAGACCCAGTACTTC; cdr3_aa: CASSSRGRKTQYF
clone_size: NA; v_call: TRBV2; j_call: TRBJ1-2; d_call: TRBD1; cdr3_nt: TGTGCCAGCAGAGGGGACAGCTATGGCTACACCTTC; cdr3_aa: CASRGDSYGYTF
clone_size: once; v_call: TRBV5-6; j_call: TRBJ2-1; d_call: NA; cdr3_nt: TGTGCCAGCAGTCGTATCTCGGGCAGTGAGCAGTTCTTC; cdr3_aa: CASSRISGSEQFF
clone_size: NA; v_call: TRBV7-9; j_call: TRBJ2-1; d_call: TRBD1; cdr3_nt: TGTGCCAGCAGTGAACCATCGACAGGGAAAAATGAGCAGTTCTTC; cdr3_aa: CASSEPSTGKNEQFF
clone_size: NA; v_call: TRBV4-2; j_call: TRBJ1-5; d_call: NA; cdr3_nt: TGTGCCAGCAGCCAAGACACCCGGGACAGCAATCAGCCCCAGCATTTT; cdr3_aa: CASSQDTRDSNQPQHF
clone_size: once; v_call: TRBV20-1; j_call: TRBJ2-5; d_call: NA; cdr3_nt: TGCAGTGCTAGAGATCCTTCTGGACGAGCGACCCAGTACTTC; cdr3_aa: CSARDPSGRATQYF
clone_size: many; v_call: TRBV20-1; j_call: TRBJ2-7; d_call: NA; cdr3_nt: TGCAGTGCAAGCTCACCTTCCTACGAGCAGTACTTC; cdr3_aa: CSASSPSYEQYF
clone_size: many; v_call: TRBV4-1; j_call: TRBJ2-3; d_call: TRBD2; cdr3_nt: TGCGCCAGCGGTAGCGGGATACCAGATACGCAGTATTTT; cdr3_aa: CASGSGIPDTQYF
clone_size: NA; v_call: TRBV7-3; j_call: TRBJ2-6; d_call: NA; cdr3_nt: TGTGCCAGCAGCTTAACGGGTCTAAGCTCTGGGGCCAACGTCCTGACTTTC; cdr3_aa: CASSLTGLSSGANVLTF
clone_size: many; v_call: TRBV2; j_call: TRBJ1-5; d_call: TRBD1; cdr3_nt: TGTGCCAGCAGTGGGGCTACGGACAGGGCTGGGCCCCAGCATTTT; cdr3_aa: CASSGATDRAGPQHF
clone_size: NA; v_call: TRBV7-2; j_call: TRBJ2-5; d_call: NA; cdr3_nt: TGTGCCAGCAGCACCCGACGCCGCCAAGAGACCCAGTACTTC; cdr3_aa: CASSTRRRQETQYF
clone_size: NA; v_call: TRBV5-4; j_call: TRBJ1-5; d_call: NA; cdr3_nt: TGTGCCGGCAGCTTATCGGGAAATCAGCCCCAGCATTTT; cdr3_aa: CAGSLSGNQPQHF
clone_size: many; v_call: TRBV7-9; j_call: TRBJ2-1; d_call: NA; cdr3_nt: TGTGCCAGCAGTTTTTCCTGGGATGAGCAGTTCTTC; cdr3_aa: CASSFSWDEQFF
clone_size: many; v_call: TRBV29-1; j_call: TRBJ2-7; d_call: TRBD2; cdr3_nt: TGCAGCGTTAAAGGAGGGCTAGCGGTATCCTACGAGCAGTACTTC; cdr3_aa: CSVKGGLAVSYEQYF
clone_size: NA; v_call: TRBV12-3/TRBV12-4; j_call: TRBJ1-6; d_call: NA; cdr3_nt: TGTGCCAGCAGTTTAGGGACTAGCGGGAGTTGGAATTCACCCCTCCACTTT; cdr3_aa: CASSLGTSGSWNSPLHF
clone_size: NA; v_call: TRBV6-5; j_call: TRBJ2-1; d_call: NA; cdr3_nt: TGTGCCAGCAGTTACGAAGGGTTTAGTCTCCTCTTC; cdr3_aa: CASSYEGFSLLF
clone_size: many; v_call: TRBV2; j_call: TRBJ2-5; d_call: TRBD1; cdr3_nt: TGTGCCAGCAGGTTCCTGGGACAGCAAGAGACCCAGTACTTC; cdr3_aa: CASRFLGQQETQYF
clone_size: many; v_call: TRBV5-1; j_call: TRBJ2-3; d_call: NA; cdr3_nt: TGCGCCAGCAGCCCCGGGACGTCCATGCCCACAGATACGCAGTATTTT; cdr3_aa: CASSPGTSMPTDTQYF
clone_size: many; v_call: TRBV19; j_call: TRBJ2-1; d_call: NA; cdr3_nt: TGTGCCAGTAGTACTCGGGCAGGCGGCTACAATGAGCAGTTCTTC; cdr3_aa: CASSTRAGGYNEQFF
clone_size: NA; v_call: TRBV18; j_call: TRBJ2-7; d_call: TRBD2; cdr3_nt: TGTGCCAGCTCACCTCGGACTAGCGGGCCCTACGAGCAGTACTTC; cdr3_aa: CASSPRTSGPYEQYF
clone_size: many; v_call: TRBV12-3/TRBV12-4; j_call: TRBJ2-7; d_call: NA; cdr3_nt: TGTGCCAGCAGCCGTGCTAGCTCTGGAACCTACGAGCAGTACTTC; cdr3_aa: CASSRASSGTYEQYF
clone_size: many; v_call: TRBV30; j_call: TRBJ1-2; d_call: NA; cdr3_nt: TGTGCCTGGAGGCGCCTCGCTAACTATGGCTACACCTTC; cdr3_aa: CAWRRLANYGYTF
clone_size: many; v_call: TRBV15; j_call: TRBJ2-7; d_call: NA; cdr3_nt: TGTGCCACCAGCAGGTCCGGGAACTACGAGCAGTACTTC; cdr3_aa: CATSRSGNYEQYF
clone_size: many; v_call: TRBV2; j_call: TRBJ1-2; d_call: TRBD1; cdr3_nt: TGTGCCAGCTCCGGGACAGCGGCCTATGGCTACACCTTC; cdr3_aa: CASSGTAAYGYTF
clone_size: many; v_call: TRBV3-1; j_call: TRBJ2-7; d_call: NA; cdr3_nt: TGTGCCAGCAGCCCGAGGCGGACGAGGTCCTACGAGCAGTACTTC; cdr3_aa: CASSPRRTRSYEQYF
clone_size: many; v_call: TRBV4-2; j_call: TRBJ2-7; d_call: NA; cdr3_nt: TGTGCCAGCAGCCAAGATAGCACAGGGAACACCTACGAGCAGTACTTC; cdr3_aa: CASSQDSTGNTYEQYF
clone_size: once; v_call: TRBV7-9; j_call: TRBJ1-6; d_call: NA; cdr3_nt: TGTGCCAGCAGCCTCGCGGGGCTGGGTTCACCCCTCCACTTT; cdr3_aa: CASSLAGLGSPLHF
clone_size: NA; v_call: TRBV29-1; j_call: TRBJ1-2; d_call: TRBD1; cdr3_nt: TGCAGCGCTTTGGGACAGGGGTTGGGTGGCTACACCTTC; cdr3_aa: CSALGQGLGGYTF